This TCR beta chain emerged from a study of a mutant IDH1 vaccine in newly diagnosed glioma. Concerning this clone: Antigen unknown.

Germline CDR1 reads LGHNA; CDR2 reads YSLEER. V was trimmed by 4 bases and J by 0 bases, leaving 12 bases between them. This CDR3 is 15 amino acids long. Sample time point: week 47, end of study. The study gave 300 ug of mutant IDH1 20-mer peptide per vaccine dose, with topical imiquimod. Assay: immunoSEQ multiplex PCR; the TCRdb copy retains only in-frame clones and omits some. Found here are some 42,000 clones, approximately 79% of them singletons; the top ten hold about 19%. This sample comprised PBMCs, obtained from a glioma patient whose treatment included an IDH1 peptide vaccine. The rearrangement joins TRBV4-3 to TRBJ1-1; maybe TRBD1 (5 bases). The sequence derives from a man between 18 and 29 years old with glioma. Some clones in this sample may be carry-over from other donors' samples. CDR3: CASSRRQGVNTEAFF. Here the CDR3 DNA reads TGCGCCAGCAGCCGCCGGCAGGGAGTGAACACTGAAGCTTTCTTT.